This entry concerns a single T cell receptor beta chain. Antigen: not known. Clones were read by immunoSEQ multiplex PCR, and TCRdb kept only the in-frame ones, dropping some. Of around 69,000 clones in the sample, roughly 82% were seen once. The V gene lost 5 bases and the J gene lost 8 bases, with 19 bases spanning the gap. Germline CDR1 reads SGDLS; CDR2 reads YYNGEE. This CDR3 region has 15 residues. This sample is part of a study of OX40 agonist ivuxolimab in advanced cancers. Findings and caveats of the study: At 0.1 to 3.0 mg/kg, CD4+ and CD8+ blood T cells expanded clonally by week 6.

The chain has TRBV9 and TRBJ1-4; D call uncertain. The sequencing used CD4+ or CD8+ T cells sorted from blood, collected in a trial of the OX40 agonist ivuxolimab. The receptor was isolated from an adult with an advanced solid tumor such as melanoma, head and neck, liver or kidney cancer. DNA for the CDR3: TGTGCCAGCAGTCGATTTTCCGGTTACGAGGAAAAACTGTTTTTT. Amino acid sequence: CASSRFSGYEEKLFF. The whole variable domain, filled in from reference TRBV9 and TRBJ1-4, reads DSGVTQTPKHLITATGQRVTLRCSPRSGDLSVYWYQQSLDQGLQFLIQYYNGEERAKGNILERFSAQQFPDLHSELNLSSLELGDSALYFCASSRFSGYEEKLFFGSGTQLSVL.